A selection of T cell receptor beta chains follows, all from one sample in a study of T cell responses to AZD1222 COVID-19 vaccine. Sequenced by immunoSEQ multiplex PCR; TCRdb stores in-frame clones only, minus some. The table lists more than 150,000 clones, approximately 89% of them singletons. This specimen was peripheral blood, taken on day 0 of AZD1222 vaccination. Receptors were obtained from an adult in good health. Both conserved end residues are part of each CDR3. The D gene is left open where the match is weak. Clone sizes are given selectively: once, few, many, or a class where the clone is expanded.

clone_size	d_call	j_call	v_call	cdr3_aa	cdr3_nt
NA	NA	TRBJ2-2	TRBV11-2	CASSLGGMAGELFF	TGTGCCAGCAGCTTAGGAGGGATGGCTGGGGAGCTGTTTTTT
NA	NA	TRBJ2-1	TRBV12-5	CASGPTYRDQSYNEQFF	TGTGCTAGTGGACCAACCTACCGGGACCAAAGTTACAATGAGCAGTTCTTC
NA	TRBD2	TRBJ2-3	TRBV3-1/TRBV3-2	CASSQDPTSHHTDTQYF	TGTGCCAGCAGCCAAGATCCGACTAGCCACCACACAGATACGCAGTATTTT
NA	NA	TRBJ2-7	TRBV30	CAWRGGTSSSYEQYF	TGTGCCTGGAGGGGCGGGACTTCCAGCTCCTACGAGCAGTACTTC
few	NA	TRBJ2-1	TRBV5-4	CASSPGSYNEQFF	TGTGCCAGCAGCCCCGGCTCCTACAATGAGCAGTTCTTC
once	NA	TRBJ2-2	TRBV7-9	CASSLDGGAGELFF	TGTGCCAGCAGCTTAGACGGGGGTGCCGGGGAGCTGTTTTTT
NA	NA	TRBJ1-1	TRBV5-1	CASSLEGPTEAFF	TGCGCCAGCAGCTTGGAGGGGCCGACTGAAGCTTTCTTT
NA	NA	TRBJ1-2	TRBV7-2	CASSLEWPWNGYTF	TGTGCCAGCAGCTTAGAATGGCCTTGGAATGGCTACACCTTC
NA	TRBD1	TRBJ1-5	TRBV6-2/TRBV6-3	CASSPGTGGSNQPQHF	TGTGCCAGCAGCCCCGGGACAGGGGGATCCAATCAGCCCCAGCATTTT
NA	NA	TRBJ2-5	TRBV6-5	CASSLDKGWETQYF	TGTGCCAGCAGCTTAGACAAGGGCTGGGAGACCCAGTACTTC
once	NA	TRBJ2-5	TRBV19	CASSIPYQRTVGTQYF	TGTGCCAGTAGTATCCCCTACCAAAGGACAGTAGGGACCCAGTACTTC
NA	TRBD1	TRBJ1-2	TRBV19	CASRDGQGGYGYTF	TGTGCCAGTAGAGACGGACAGGGAGGCTATGGCTACACCTTC
NA	NA	TRBJ1-5	TRBV24-1	CATSDHRDGWNQPQHF	TGTGCCACCAGTGACCACCGGGACGGATGGAATCAGCCCCAGCATTTT
NA	TRBD1	TRBJ1-1	TRBV18	CASSPGQLNTEAFF	TGTGCCAGCTCACCGGGACAGCTGAACACTGAAGCTTTCTTT
NA	NA	TRBJ2-2	TRBV2	CASSPASTGELFF	TGTGCCAGCAGTCCGGCTAGTACTGGGGAGCTGTTTTTT
NA	NA	TRBJ1-1	TRBV25-1	CASSAGLITEAFF	TGTGCCAGCAGTGCGGGGTTGATTACTGAAGCTTTCTTT